This T cell receptor beta chain emerged from a study of blood T cells in healthy people across ages. Study as a whole: Template-switching capture recovered about one barcoded beta molecule per two T cells.

CDR3 length equals 13 residues. Between the trimmed V and J ends, which lost 3 bases and 5 bases, there was a span of 11 bases. Germline assignment: CDR1 LGHDT and CDR2 YNNKEL (reference sequence). Isolated per sample were at least 7 million PBMCs. A sample-barcoded 5' primer and a J-beta primer mix were used in a second PCR of about 7 to 12 cycles. A template-switch adaptor containing 12 random nucleotides labeled each cDNA molecule. MiXCR was run by TCRdb on the 5' RACE reads, yielding one entry per CDR3 protein. The sample consists of some 900,000 distinct CDR3 sequences, about 44% of them appearing once.

Input material: blood. This sequence joins TRBV3-1 and TRBJ2-7; D gene unclear. The TCR comes from a man younger than 40 in good health. CDR3 amino acids: CASSHRVRDEQYF. Here the CDR3 DNA reads TGTGCCAGCAGCCATAGGGTCCGGGACGAGCAGTACTTC.